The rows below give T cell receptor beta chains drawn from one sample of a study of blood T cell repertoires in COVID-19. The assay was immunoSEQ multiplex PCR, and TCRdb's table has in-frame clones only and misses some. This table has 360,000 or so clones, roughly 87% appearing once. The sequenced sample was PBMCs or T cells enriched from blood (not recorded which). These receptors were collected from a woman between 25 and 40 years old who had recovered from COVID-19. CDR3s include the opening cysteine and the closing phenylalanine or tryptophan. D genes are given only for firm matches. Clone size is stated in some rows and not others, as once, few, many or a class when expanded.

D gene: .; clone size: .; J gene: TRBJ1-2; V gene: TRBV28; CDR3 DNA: TGTGCCAGCAGTTACGCAGGGTCGGGCTACACCTTC; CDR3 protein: CASSYAGSGYTF
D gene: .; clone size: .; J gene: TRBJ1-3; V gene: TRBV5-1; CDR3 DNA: TGCGCCAGCAGCTCAACAGGTTATGGAAACACCATATATTTT; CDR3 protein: CASSSTGYGNTIYF
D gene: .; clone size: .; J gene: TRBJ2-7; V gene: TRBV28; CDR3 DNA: TGTGCCAGCAGTCCTTCTAGCTTAGGCTACTACGAGCAGTACTTC; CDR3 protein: CASSPSSLGYYEQYF
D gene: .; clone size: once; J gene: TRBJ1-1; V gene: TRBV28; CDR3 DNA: TGTGCCAGCAGCCCTGCGGGAGAGAACACTGAAGCTTTCTTT; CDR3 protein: CASSPAGENTEAFF
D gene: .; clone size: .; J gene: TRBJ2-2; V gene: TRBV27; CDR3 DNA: TGTGCCAGCAGTTTATATCGGGGAAGGACCGGGGAGCTGTTTTTT; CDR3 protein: CASSLYRGRTGELFF
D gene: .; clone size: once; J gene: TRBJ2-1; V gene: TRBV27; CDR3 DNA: TGTGCCAGCAATTGGAGACTACCTTCCTACAATGAGCAGTTCTTC; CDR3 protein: CASNWRLPSYNEQFF
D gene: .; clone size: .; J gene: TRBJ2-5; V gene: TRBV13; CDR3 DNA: TGTGCCAGCAGCCTCGGGGTGCAAGAGACCCAGTACTTC; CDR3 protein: CASSLGVQETQYF
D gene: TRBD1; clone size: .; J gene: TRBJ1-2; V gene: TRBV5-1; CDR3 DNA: TGCGCCAGCAGCTTGAGGACAGGGGGAGACTATGGCTACACCTTC; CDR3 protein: CASSLRTGGDYGYTF
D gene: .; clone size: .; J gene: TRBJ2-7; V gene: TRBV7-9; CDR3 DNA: TGTGCCAGCAGCTTAGACAGCTCCTACGAGCAGTACTTC; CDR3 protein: CASSLDSSYEQYF
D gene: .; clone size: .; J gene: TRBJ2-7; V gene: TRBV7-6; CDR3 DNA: TGTGCCAGCAGCTTAGCTGGGGGGGCGGAAGAGCAGTACTTC; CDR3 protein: CASSLAGGAEEQYF
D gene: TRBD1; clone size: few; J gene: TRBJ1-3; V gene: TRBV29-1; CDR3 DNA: TGCAGCGTCACAGGGGTGGGAGGAAACACCATATATTTT; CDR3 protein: CSVTGVGGNTIYF
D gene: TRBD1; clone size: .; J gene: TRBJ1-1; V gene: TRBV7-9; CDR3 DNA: TGTGCCAGCAGCCCGCATGGGACAGATAACACTGAAGCTTTCTTT; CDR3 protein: CASSPHGTDNTEAFF
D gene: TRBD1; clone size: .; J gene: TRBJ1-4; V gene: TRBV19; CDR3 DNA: TGTGCCAGTAGTTCCTGGGACAGGGGGACTAATGAAAAACTGTTTTTT; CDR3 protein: CASSSWDRGTNEKLFF
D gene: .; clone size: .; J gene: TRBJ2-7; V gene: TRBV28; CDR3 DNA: TGTGCCAGCAGCTCCCAGGGCTTTTCTGGGGAGCAGTACTTC; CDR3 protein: CASSSQGFSGEQYF
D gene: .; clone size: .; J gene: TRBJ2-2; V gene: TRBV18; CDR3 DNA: TGTGCCAGCTCACCCCGGGGCGGGGAGCTGTTTTTT; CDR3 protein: CASSPRGGELFF
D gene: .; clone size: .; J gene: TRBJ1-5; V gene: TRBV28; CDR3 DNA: TGTGCCTGGGGGGAGATTCTAAGCTATAGCAATCAGCCCCAGCATTTT; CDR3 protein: CAWGEILSYSNQPQHF
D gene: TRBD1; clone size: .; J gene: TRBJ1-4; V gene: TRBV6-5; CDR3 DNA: TGTGCCAGCAGTTCCTCGGACAGGTTTAATGAAAAACTGTTTTTT; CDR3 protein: CASSSSDRFNEKLFF
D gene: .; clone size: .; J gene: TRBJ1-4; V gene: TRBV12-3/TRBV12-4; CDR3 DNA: TGTGCCAGCAGTTTGAGGGAAAAACTGTTTTTT; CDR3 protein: CASSLREKLFF
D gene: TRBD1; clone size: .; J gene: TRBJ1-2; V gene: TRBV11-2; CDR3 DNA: TGTGCCAGCAGCTTAGGTCAGGGGGCCGGGGGCTACACCTTC; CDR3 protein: CASSLGQGAGGYTF
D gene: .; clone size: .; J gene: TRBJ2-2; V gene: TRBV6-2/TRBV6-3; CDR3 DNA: TGTGCCAGCAGTTCAAACACCGGGGAGCTGTTTTTT; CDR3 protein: CASSSNTGELFF
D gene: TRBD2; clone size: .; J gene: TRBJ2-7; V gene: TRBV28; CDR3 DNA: TGTGCCAGCAGTTTAGGGGAGGGGTGGGGCTACGAGCAGTACTTC; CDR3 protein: CASSLGEGWGYEQYF
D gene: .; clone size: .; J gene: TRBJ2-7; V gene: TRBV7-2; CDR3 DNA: TGTGCCAGCAGCATTTCCTCAGGGGTCCCCTACGAGCAGTACTTC; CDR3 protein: CASSISSGVPYEQYF